These T cell receptor beta chains were read from a single sample in a study of blood T cell repertoires in COVID-19. This table comes from immunoSEQ multiplex PCR, and its TCRdb copy is limited to in-frame clones, with some not included. The data hold 300,000 to 400,000 clones, with around 85% observed a single time. The sequencing sample was made of PBMCs or T cells enriched from blood (not recorded which). All receptors derive from a woman aged 35 to 49 with acute COVID-19. Both conserved end residues are part of each CDR3. Each record gives: V gene, J gene, clone size, D gene, CDR3 length, CDR3 protein, CDR3 DNA. A D gene is named only where the DNA matches it firmly. Rows may omit the clone size; those that give it use once, few, many or a size class.

>TRBV12-3/TRBV12-4|TRBJ1-4|.|.|13
CASSLQGNEKLFF
TGTGCCAGCAGTTTACAGGGAAATGAAAAACTGTTTTTT
>TRBV18|TRBJ1-3|.|TRBD1|16
CASSPLDRGTGNTIYF
TGTGCCAGCTCACCTCTGGACAGGGGGACTGGAAACACCATATATTTT
>TRBV9|TRBJ1-1|.|TRBD1|15
CASSAGDRGGTEAFF
TGTGCCAGCAGCGCTGGGGACAGAGGAGGCACTGAAGCTTTCTTT
>TRBV6-1|TRBJ1-5|.|.|13
CASSEGGGQPQHF
TGTGCCAGCAGTGAAGGGGGGGGACAGCCCCAGCATTTT
>TRBV10-3|TRBJ2-3|.|TRBD2|15
CATTTSGAITDTQYF
TGTGCCACCACGACTAGCGGGGCGATCACAGATACGCAGTATTTT
>TRBV27|TRBJ2-7|.|.|14
CASSLFLSSYEQYF
TGTGCCAGCAGTTTATTCCTCAGCTCCTACGAGCAGTACTTC
>TRBV7-9|TRBJ1-2|.|.|17
CASSLAGYLDTNYGYTF
TGTGCCAGCAGCTTAGCGGGGTATTTGGACACAAACTATGGCTACACCTTC
>TRBV2|TRBJ2-3|.|.|13
CASSVAPRDTQYF
TGTGCCAGCAGTGTGGCCCCCAGGGATACGCAGTATTTT
>TRBV25-1|TRBJ2-2|.|.|11
CASSDHGELFF
TGTGCCAGCAGTGACCACGGGGAGCTGTTTTTT
>TRBV19|TRBJ1-3|.|.|13
CASPDSSGNTIYF
TGTGCCAGTCCAGACTCTTCTGGAAACACCATATATTTT
>TRBV28|TRBJ2-2|once|TRBD2|16
CASSFNVAGGVGELFF
TGTGCCAGCAGTTTTAATGTAGCGGGAGGGGTCGGGGAGCTGTTTTTT
>TRBV6-5|TRBJ2-1|.|.|11
CASSREREQFF
TGTGCCAGCAGCCGGGAAAGGGAGCAGTTCTTC
>TRBV28|TRBJ1-2|.|TRBD1|14
CATLQGLGKRGYTF
TGTGCCACCCTACAGGGGCTTGGAAAAAGGGGCTACACCTTC
>TRBV7-2|TRBJ1-2|.|.|16
CASSSISIQGNYGYTF
TGTGCCAGCAGCTCCATTTCGATTCAGGGAAACTATGGCTACACCTTC
>TRBV28|TRBJ1-3|.|.|17
CASSLYALGQAGNTIYF
TGTGCCAGCAGTTTATATGCCCTGGGACAAGCTGGAAACACCATATATTTT
>TRBV6-1|TRBJ2-6|.|.|17
CASSEALEGSGANVLTF
TGTGCCAGCAGTGAAGCGCTGGAGGGCTCTGGGGCCAACGTCCTGACTTTC
>TRBV13|TRBJ1-1|.|.|18
CASSFAHPEGQEGVGAFF
TGTGCCAGCAGCTTCGCCCATCCCGAGGGACAAGAGGGGGTTGGAGCTTTCTTT
>TRBV12-3/TRBV12-4|TRBJ2-1|.|TRBD1|13
CASTRTGVNEQFF
TGTGCCAGCACCCGGACAGGGGTCAATGAGCAGTTCTTC
>TRBV5-4|TRBJ1-2|.|TRBD1|15
CASSLTGQGVDGYTF
TGTGCCAGCAGCCTTACGGGACAGGGGGTGGATGGCTACACCTTC
>TRBV6-1|TRBJ2-3|.|TRBD1|15
CASSERDRGPDTQYF
TGTGCCAGCAGTGAGAGGGACAGGGGTCCAGATACGCAGTATTTT
>TRBV18|TRBJ2-7|.|TRBD1|14
CASSPGQGSYEQYF
TGTGCCAGCTCACCGGGACAGGGCTCCTACGAGCAGTACTTC
>TRBV5-4|TRBJ2-1|.|TRBD1|17
CASSLGASGQAYNEQFF
TGTGCCAGCAGCTTGGGGGCATCGGGACAGGCTTACAATGAGCAGTTCTTC
>TRBV5-1|TRBJ2-1|.|TRBD1|15
CASSLGQGADNEQFF
TGCGCCAGCAGCTTGGGACAGGGGGCGGACAATGAGCAGTTCTTC
>TRBV19|TRBJ1-2|.|.|14
CASSMTTENYGYTF
TGTGCCAGTAGTATGACGACAGAAAACTATGGCTACACCTTC
>TRBV19|TRBJ1-2|.|TRBD1|16
CASSTGTGGGNYGYTF
TGTGCCAGTAGTACTGGGACAGGCGGAGGAAACTATGGCTACACCTTC
>TRBV5-1|TRBJ2-7|.|TRBD2|15
CASSLAGGQPYEQYF
TGCGCCAGCAGCCTCGCGGGAGGGCAACCCTACGAGCAGTACTTC
>TRBV28|TRBJ1-1|.|TRBD1|15
CASSRGNRGFTEAFF
TGTGCCAGCAGTAGAGGGAACAGGGGGTTCACTGAAGCTTTCTTT
>TRBV6-2/TRBV6-3|TRBJ1-5|.|TRBD1|18
CASSGPGQGTPGNQPQHF
TGTGCCAGCAGTGGCCCGGGACAGGGTACCCCTGGTAATCAGCCCCAGCATTTT
>TRBV11-3|TRBJ1-5|.|.|15
CASSLAKYRDQPQHF
TGTGCCAGCAGCTTAGCAAAATACAGGGATCAGCCCCAGCATTTT
>TRBV25-1|TRBJ2-7|.|TRBD2|17
CASSETWLSGSPYEQYF
TGTGCCAGCAGTGAGACATGGCTTAGCGGGAGTCCCTACGAGCAGTACTTC
>TRBV5-4|TRBJ2-5|.|TRBD2|14
CASRPIAGEETQYF
TGTGCCAGCCGCCCAATCGCGGGGGAGGAGACCCAGTACTTC
>TRBV28|TRBJ1-6|.|.|18
CASSPGQRGSSYNSPLHF
TGTGCCAGCAGTCCCGGACAGCGGGGTAGCTCCTATAATTCACCCCTCCACTTT
>TRBV6-5|TRBJ2-3|.|.|11
CASNSPDTQYF
TGTGCCAGCAACTCTCCAGATACGCAGTATTTT
>TRBV10-3|TRBJ1-1|once|TRBD1|14
CAISEGQGVSEAFF
TGTGCCATCAGTGAGGGACAGGGGGTCTCTGAAGCTTTCTTT
>TRBV20-1|TRBJ1-2|.|TRBD1|15
CSASFNKGTVYGYTF
TGCAGTGCTAGTTTTAACAAAGGGACAGTCTATGGCTACACCTTC
>TRBV15|TRBJ1-3|.|.|16
CATSRDGAYSGNTIYF
TGTGCCACCAGCAGAGATGGGGCGTACTCTGGAAACACCATATATTTT
>TRBV19|TRBJ2-3|.|.|15
CASSNSGSLTDTQYF
TGTGCCAGTAGCAATAGTGGTAGTTTGACAGATACGCAGTATTTT
>TRBV5-5|TRBJ1-6|few|.|15
CASNKLEVKGSPLHF
TGTGCCAGCAACAAACTGGAGGTTAAAGGGTCACCCCTCCACTTT
>TRBV12-3/TRBV12-4|TRBJ2-1|.|.|12
CASSRSSHEQFF
TGTGCCAGCAGTAGATCTAGCCATGAGCAGTTCTTC
>TRBV2|TRBJ1-5|.|TRBD1|16
CASGARGTGGNQPQHF
TGTGCCAGCGGCGCCCGAGGGACAGGGGGCAATCAGCCCCAGCATTTT
>TRBV27|TRBJ1-2|.|TRBD1|14
CASRPDRGIYGYTF
TGTGCCAGCAGACCAGACAGGGGAATCTATGGCTACACCTTC
>TRBV4-1|TRBJ2-1|few|.|16
CASRPLGGGRYNEQFF
TGCGCCAGCAGACCCCTAGGGGGAGGGCGGTACAATGAGCAGTTCTTC
>TRBV2|TRBJ1-1|.|.|14
CASNLQGSNTEAFF
TGTGCCAGCAATCTACAGGGCTCTAACACTGAAGCTTTCTTT
>TRBV7-2|TRBJ2-4|.|TRBD1|15
CASSSSPGQGGNQYF
TGTGCCAGCAGCTCCTCCCCCGGACAGGGGGGGAATCAGTACTTC
>TRBV7-8|TRBJ1-1|.|.|14
CASKTDSMNTEAFF
TGTGCCAGCAAGACGGACAGTATGAACACTGAAGCTTTCTTT
>TRBV6-5|TRBJ2-7|.|TRBD2|11
CAALAGYEQYF
TGTGCCGCGTTAGCGGGCTACGAGCAGTACTTC
>TRBV6-4|TRBJ1-2|.|.|14
CASRQGQGGYGYTF
TGTGCCAGCAGACAGGGCCAAGGTGGCTATGGCTACACCTTC
>TRBV14|TRBJ2-1|.|.|15
CASSQVTGISNEQFF
TGTGCCAGCAGCCAAGTAACAGGGATAAGCAATGAGCAGTTCTTC
>TRBV19|TRBJ1-2|few|.|15
CASSIAPGFNYGYTF
TGTGCCAGTAGTATAGCCCCAGGATTTAACTATGGCTACACCTTC
>TRBV19|TRBJ2-5|.|.|16
CASSIDFYGGQETQYF
TGTGCCAGTAGTATAGATTTTTACGGGGGACAAGAGACCCAGTACTTC
>TRBV3-1/TRBV3-2|TRBJ1-3|.|TRBD1|16
CASSQAGTGIGNTIYF
TGTGCCAGCAGCCAAGCCGGGACAGGGATCGGAAACACCATATATTTT
>TRBV3-1/TRBV3-2|TRBJ1-2|.|.|13
CASSQQGWYGYTF
TGTGCCAGCAGCCAACAGGGTTGGTATGGCTACACCTTC
>TRBV5-4|TRBJ2-7|.|TRBD1|16
CASSLAQGAIDYEQYF
TGTGCCAGCAGCTTGGCACAGGGGGCAATCGACTACGAGCAGTACTTC
>TRBV28|TRBJ2-1|.|TRBD2|14
CASKRYLAGIEQFF
TGTGCCAGCAAGCGATATCTAGCGGGAATTGAGCAGTTCTTC
>TRBV11-2|TRBJ2-1|.|.|15
CASSLGTVSYNEQFF
TGTGCCAGCAGCTTAGGTACAGTTTCCTACAATGAGCAGTTCTTC
>TRBV11-2|TRBJ2-5|.|TRBD1|15
CASSIRGQGGETQYF
TGTGCCAGCAGCATTAGAGGACAGGGAGGAGAGACCCAGTACTTC
>TRBV24-1|TRBJ1-2|.|.|12
CATADPNYGYTF
TGTGCCACCGCGGATCCTAACTATGGCTACACCTTC